One sample yielded the 5 T cell receptor beta chains listed below, sequenced in a study of shared clonotypes between healthy human individuals. Method: immunoSEQ multiplex PCR; TCRdb's copy keeps in-frame clones and lacks some. Of more than 400,000 clones listed, 78% are singletons. Sequenced: PBMCs. Receptors were obtained from a woman aged 40 to 50 in good health. Some clones in this sample may be carry-over from other donors' samples.

V gene TRBV5-8 combines with J gene TRBJ1-5, with a possible D match to TRBD1 (5 bases). V gave up 0 bases and J gave up 4 bases, with 8 bases separating them. Per the germline V gene, CDR1 is SGHTS and CDR2 is YDEGEE. The CDR3 runs 14 residues. The CDR3 region is CASSLGGGNQPQHF. In DNA, the CDR3 is TGTGCCAGCAGCTTGGGGGGCGGTAATCAGCCCCAGCATTTT.

The rearrangement joins TRBV30 to TRBJ2-5; D gene unclear. The CDR3 is made up of 14 amino acids. The germline CDR1 and CDR2 sequences are GTSNPN and SVGIG (reference sequence). Trimming left V 0 bases short and J 13 bases short, with 21 bases between. The CDR3: CAWSVPRIGAEWYF. DNA of the CDR3: TGTGCCTGGAGTGTTCCTAGGATCGGTGCCGAATGGTACTTC.

CDR3 coding DNA: TGTGCCAGCAGTCTAGGCCTCGGACAGGGGAATAGCATTCAGTACTTC. Protein sequence: CASSLGLGQGNSIQYF. The chain links TRBV7-9 to TRBJ2-4; TRBD1 matches at 9 bases. The trim removed 6 bases at V and 9 bases at J, leaving 15 bases unmatched. The CDR3 is 16 residues long. Germline assignment: CDR1 SEHNR and CDR2 FQNEAQ (reference sequence).

As to this clone: This likely reflects a read error, since a far larger clone is one base away. The same CDR3 is also encoded by other DNA sequences in this sample. The J gene is TRBJ2-3, the V gene TRBV2; TRBD1 aligns across 8 bases. The CDR3 is 15 residues long. The germline V gene encodes CDR1 SNHLY and CDR2 FYNNEI. CDR3 sequence: CASRDRTGSTDTQYF. Written as DNA, the CDR3 is TGCGCCAGCAGGGACAGGACAGGGAGCACAGATACGCAGTATTTT. The full variable domain, rest sourced from reference TRBV2 and TRBJ2-3, is EPEVTQTPSHQVTQMGQEVILRCVPISNHLYFYWYRQILGQKVEFLVSFYNNEISEKSEIFDDQFSVERPDGSNFTLKIRSTKLEDSAMYFCASRDRTGSTDTQYFGPGTRLTVL.

V gene TRBV27 combines with J gene TRBJ2-5; D is possibly TRBD1 (7 bases). Germline lookup yields CDR1 MNHEY and CDR2 SMNVEV (reference sequence). V was shortened by 5 bases and J by 7 bases, with 11 bases between the two germline ends. The CDR3 has 12 residues. CDR3 amino acids: CASSQGGGTQYF. The CDR3 region has the DNA TGTGCCAGCAGTCAGGGGGGAGGGACCCAGTACTTC.